A single sample gave rise to the 26 T cell receptor beta chains below, sequenced in a study of cytomegalovirus exposure and HLA in healthy donors. In the PCR, 60 Vbeta and 13 Jbeta primers were used. Measured with immunoSEQ multiplex PCR; TCRdb has only the in-frame clones, and not every one. This repertoire shows about 260,000 clones, approximately 85% found once; its top ten account for roughly 2%. Source material: PBMCs. The receptors were sampled from a woman between 35 and 50 years old in good health and CMV-seropositive.

V and J are TRBV7-3 and TRBJ2-1; possibly TRBD1 for D (5 bases). Looked up from germline, CDR1 is SGHTA and CDR2 is FQGTGA. This CDR3 contains 13 residues. V gave up 5 bases and J gave up 10 bases, with 15 bases separating them. The CDR3 loop reads CASSVGAIGEQFF. CDR3 sequence (DNA): TGTGCCAGCAGCGTAGGGGCGATCGGGGAGCAGTTCTTC. The whole variable domain, remainder taken from reference TRBV7-3 and TRBJ2-1, is GAGVSQTPSNKVTEKGKYVELRCDPISGHTALYWYRQSLGQGPEFLIYFQGTGAADDSGLPNDRFFAVRPEGSVSTLKIQRTERGDSAVYLCASSVGAIGEQFFGPGTRLTVL.

J is TRBJ2-1 and V is TRBV5-4, with TRBD2 matching 12 bases. V trimming: 4 bases; J trimming: 8 bases; junction bases outside the gene matches: 10. The CDR3 length is 16 residues. Germline assignment: CDR1 SGHNT and CDR2 YYREEE (reference sequence). The CDR3 nucleotides are TGTGCCAGCAGCCAGCAGGCGACTAGCGGGAGCCATGAGCAGTTCTTC. Protein product: CASSQQATSGSHEQFF.

The chain combines TRBV5-5 with TRBJ2-1; D may be TRBD2 (6 bases). V lost 4 bases to trimming and J lost 3 bases, with 14 bases between them. CDR1 is SGHKS and CDR2 is YYEKEE in the germline V gene (reference sequence). The CDR3 consists of 15 residues. The CDR3 DNA reads TGTGCCAGCAGCCTTACTAGCAGTAACTACAATGAGCAGTTCTTC. Protein: CASSLTSSNYNEQFF. Supplemented by reference TRBV5-5 and TRBJ2-1, the full variable domain reads DAGVTQSPTHLIKTRGQQVTLRCSPISGHKSVSWYQQVLGQGPQFIFQYYEKEERGRGNFPDRFSARQFPNYSSELNVNALLLGDSALYLCASSLTSSNYNEQFFGPGTRLTVL.

The V and J genes are TRBV2 and TRBJ2-2; possible D gene TRBD2, 6 bases. Deletions cut 8 bases from V and 6 bases from J, with 16 bases between. Germline loops: CDR1 SNHLY, CDR2 FYNNEI. The CDR3 runs 14 residues. Here the CDR3 DNA reads TGTGCCAGCGGCCGGGAGCTGGGGGCCGGGGAGCTGTTTTTT. It codes for CASGRELGAGELFF.

V gene TRBV28 combines with J gene TRBJ1-1, with D perhaps TRBD1 (6 bases). V dropped 4 bases and J dropped 4 bases, with 10 bases sitting between them. The germline V gene encodes CDR1 MDHEN and CDR2 SYDVKM. CDR3 length: 13 amino acids. The CDR3 protein is CASSWRGPTEAFF. The CDR3 nucleotides are TGTGCCAGCAGTTGGCGGGGGCCCACTGAAGCTTTCTTT.

The V and J genes are TRBV5-4 and TRBJ2-3; D remains unclear. Germline lookup yields CDR1 SGHNT and CDR2 YYREEE (reference sequence). The germline V and J ends were trimmed by 7 bases and 6 bases, with 18 bases remaining between them. This CDR3 has 14 amino acids. CDR3 bases: TGTGCCAGCGGTACCCGAGAACCCACCGATACGCAGTATTTT. Amino acids: CASGTREPTDTQYF.

This sequence joins TRBV9 and TRBJ1-6; 8 nucleotides match TRBD1. V gave up 3 bases and J gave up 10 bases; unmatched junction bases: 9. Germline V gives CDR1 SGDLS, CDR2 YYNGEE. This CDR3 region has 15 residues. The CDR3, as DNA: TGTGCCAGCAGCGCAGCAGGACAGGGTGACTCACCCCTCCACTTT. Translated: CASSAAGQGDSPLHF.

This chain uses TRBV6-6 with TRBJ2-7; maybe TRBD1 (5 bases). V lost 7 bases and J 2 bases, leaving 12 bases between the germline ends. Germline V gene lookup returns CDR1 MNHNY and CDR2 SVGAGI (reference sequence). CDR3 length: 13 amino acids. CDR3 bases: TGTGCCAGCAAATCGACAGATACCTACGAGCAGTACTTC. Its protein product is CASKSTDTYEQYF.

The V and J genes are TRBV5-1 and TRBJ1-2; D is possibly TRBD1 (6 bases). The germline gives CDR1 SGHRS, CDR2 YFSETQ. The CDR3 totals 15 residues. V was clipped by 0 bases and J by 8 bases, with 17 bases between them. CDR3 region: CASSLEGGGRYGYTF. DNA of the CDR3: TGCGCCAGCAGCTTGGAGGGGGGGGGCCGTTACGGCTACACCTTC.

This chain connects TRBV19 to TRBJ2-3; D perhaps matches TRBD2 (6 bases). The CDR3 has 15 amino acids. V shed 10 bases and J shed 3 bases, with 20 bases lying between them. Per the germline V gene, CDR1 is LNHDA and CDR2 is SQIVND (reference sequence). In DNA form, the CDR3 reads TGTGCCACATCTCCGGGAGCCTCGAAAACAGATACGCAGTATTTT. Protein product: CATSPGASKTDTQYF.

The V and J genes are TRBV11-2 and TRBJ2-7; 8 nucleotides line up with TRBD1. CDR3 size: 15 residues. Losses at the gene ends were 3 bases for V and 5 bases for J; bases not matched to a gene: 9. Germline CDR1 reads SGHAT; CDR2 reads FQNNGV. CDR3 DNA: TGTGCCAGCAGCTTTAGGAGGACAGGGATGGACGAGCAGTACTTC. Translated, it gives CASSFRRTGMDEQYF.

CDR3 DNA: TGCAGCGTTGAAGGACTAGCGACCAATGAGCAGTTCTTC. This codes for CSVEGLATNEQFF. This rearrangement joins TRBV29-1 to TRBJ2-1; 8 nucleotides agree with TRBD2. Losses at the gene ends were 1 base for V and 6 bases for J; bases not matched to a gene: 2. Germline CDR1 and CDR2: SQVTM and ANQGSEA. The length of the CDR3 is 13 residues.

The V gene is TRBV7-9, the J gene TRBJ2-1; TRBD2 might be the D (6 bases). V was shortened by 5 bases and J by 7 bases, with 15 bases between the two germline ends. The CDR3 spans 14 residues. Germline V gene sequence: CDR1 SEHNR, CDR2 FQNEAQ (reference sequence). CDR3 sequence: CASSRGSSVNEQFF. The CDR3 coding sequence is TGTGCCAGCAGCCGGGGGTCTAGCGTAAATGAGCAGTTCTTC.

The table lists this clone with a count of one. The sample contains more than one DNA sequence encoding this CDR3. The V gene is TRBV7-2, the J gene TRBJ1-3; 7 bases agree with TRBD1. The germline CDR1 and CDR2 sequences are SGHTA and FQGNSA. After removal of 3 bases from V and 2 bases from J, the junction contained 1 base not matched to a gene. This CDR3 is 14 amino acids long. The CDR3 region has the DNA TGTGCCAGCAGCTTGGGACAGACTGGAAACACCATATATTTT. Translated: CASSLGQTGNTIYF.

The chain employs TRBV29-1 and TRBJ2-2; 9 positions match TRBD2. V was pared by 3 bases and J by 3 bases, with 5 bases of the junction left unmatched. Germline CDR1 reads SQVTM; CDR2 reads ANQGSEA. The CDR3 has 15 residues. The CDR3 nucleotides are TGCAGCGTTGAGCTAGCGGGATGGGACACCGGGGAGCTGTTTTTT. The encoded protein is CSVELAGWDTGELFF.

The chain recombines TRBV28 with TRBJ2-1; TRBD2 agrees at 10 bases. J gave up 15 bases and V 5 bases, and 10 bases lay outside the gene matches. CDR1 is MDHEN and CDR2 is SYDVKM in the germline V gene. The CDR3 is 13 residues long. CDR3 coding DNA: TGTGCCAGCAGTCCCGGACTAGCGGCTTGGCGGTTCTTC. It is translated as CASSPGLAAWRFF.

This clone occurred a few times. This chain links TRBV25-1 with TRBJ2-2; D is unclear. Germline assignment: CDR1 MGHDK and CDR2 SYGVNS. The V and J ends lost 6 bases and 3 bases respectively, with 14 bases between them. This CDR3 is built from 15 residues. As DNA, the CDR3 is TGTGCCAGCAGGTCATATGGGCGAGACACCGGGGAGCTGTTTTTT. Amino acids: CASRSYGRDTGELFF.

The chain combines TRBV7-9 with TRBJ2-1; TRBD2 matches at 9 bases. CDR1 is SEHNR and CDR2 is FQNEAQ in the germline V gene (reference sequence). The CDR3 totals 16 residues. With V trimmed by 8 bases and J by 4 bases, 12 bases remained unmatched. The CDR3 region is CASYNWRGLAYNEQFF. CDR3 coding DNA: TGTGCCAGCTATAACTGGAGGGGACTAGCTTACAATGAGCAGTTCTTC.

As to this clone: One end of the junction does not line up with germline, which may come from a read error. The genes are TRBV7-7 and TRBJ2-2, with D perhaps matching TRBD1 (6 bases). The length of the CDR3 is 14 residues. The germline V gene has CDR1 SSHAT and CDR2 FNYEAQ (reference sequence). The CDR3 DNA reads TGTGCTAGCAGCGGTTCTCAGGGGATCGGGGAGCTGTTTTTT. Encoded protein: CASSGSQGIGELFF.

The CDR3: CAISESGQIYEQYF. The CDR3 DNA follows: TGTGCCATCAGTGAGTCGGGACAGATCTACGAGCAGTACTTC. This chain uses TRBV10-3 with TRBJ2-7; TRBD1 aligns across 7 bases. Looked up from germline, CDR1 is ENHRY and CDR2 is SYGVKD. Trimming took 0 bases from V and 3 from J; bases not matched to a gene: 2. This CDR3 contains 14 residues.

The chain joins TRBV5-4 to TRBJ2-1; TRBD2 matches at 11 bases. Germline V CDR1 and CDR2: SGHNT, YYREEE (reference sequence). The ends lost 2 bases at V and 4 bases at J; junction bases unmatched: 5. This CDR3 is built from 16 residues. CDR3 sequence reads: CASSLGLAGEYNEQFF. The CDR3 nucleotides read TGTGCCAGCAGCTTAGGACTAGCGGGCGAGTACAATGAGCAGTTCTTC. Using reference TRBV5-4 and TRBJ2-1 for the parts outside the CDR3, the full variable domain is ETGVTQSPTHLIKTRGQQVTLRCSSQSGHNTVSWYQQALGQGPQFIFQYYREEENGRGNFPPRFSGLQFPNYSSELNVNALELDDSALYLCASSLGLAGEYNEQFFGPGTRLTVL.

The chain combines TRBV4-3 with TRBJ2-5; D possibly corresponds to TRBD2 (6 bases). CDR1 is LGHNA and CDR2 is YSLEER in the germline V gene. V was cut by 0 bases and J by 5 bases, with 16 bases left in between. The CDR3 is 16 residues long. The CDR3 DNA follows: TGCGCCAGCAGCCAAGATTGGGGGAGGAGGGGTGAGACCCAGTACTTC. Its translation: CASSQDWGRRGETQYF.

The CDR3 DNA follows: TGTGCCACTTGGGACACCCAATGGAAGAACACTGAAGCTTTCTTT. It is translated as CATWDTQWKNTEAFF. The rearrangement links TRBV6-1 to TRBJ1-1, with D possibly being TRBD1 (6 bases). V was trimmed by 10 bases and J by 1 base, leaving 19 bases between them. CDR1 is MNHNS and CDR2 is SASEGT in the germline V gene. This CDR3 spans 15 amino acids.

This clone was seen just once. This chain links TRBV29-1 with TRBJ2-1; 11 nucleotides match TRBD2. V lost 8 bases and J lost 5; bases outside the gene matches: 5. The CDR3 extends over 13 amino acids. CDR1 is SQVTM, CDR2 ANQGSEA, per germline. The CDR3 region is CSTTGLADNEQFF. The CDR3 DNA follows: TGCAGCACCACGGGACTAGCGGACAATGAGCAGTTCTTC.

This clone was found a few times. The chain links TRBV29-1 to TRBJ1-1; possible D gene TRBD1, 6 bases. CDR1 is SQVTM and CDR2 is ANQGSEA in the germline V gene. This CDR3 contains 12 residues. V shed 5 bases and J shed 1 base, with 8 bases lying between them. The CDR3 DNA follows: TGCAGCGTTCTACAGGGGAACACTGAAGCTTTCTTT. Translating gives CSVLQGNTEAFF.

The V call is TRBV11-2, the J call TRBJ2-6; D remains unclear. CDR1 and CDR2 (germline): SGHAT, FQNNGV. Trimming shortened V by 3 bases and J by 0 bases, and 6 bases separated the two germline ends. This CDR3 is built from 15 residues. CDR3 sequence: CASSLVGSGANVLTF. The CDR3, as DNA: TGTGCCAGCAGCTTGGTCGGCTCTGGGGCCAACGTCCTGACTTTC.